This T cell receptor beta chain stems from a study of control samples from healthy donors and cancer patients. Clones were sequenced by immunoSEQ multiplex PCR, and TCRdb holds only the in-frame ones, with some missing. The repertoire consists of under 150,000 clones, with around 85% occurring once and the leading ten covering about 9%. J was trimmed by 5 bases and V by 1 base; bases with no gene match: 2. Germline V gene lookup returns CDR1 SEHNR and CDR2 FQNEAQ (reference sequence). The length of the CDR3 is 14 residues. This TCR derives from a woman younger than 45 in good health. The chain carries TRBV7-9 and TRBJ1-5, with 7 positions matching TRBD1. Material for sequencing was blood. The CDR3 DNA follows: TGTGCCAGCAGCTTAGGACAGGGCCATCAGCCCCAGCATTTT. Encoded protein: CASSLGQGHQPQHF. The variable domain in full, with the rest retrieved from reference TRBV7-9 and TRBJ1-5, is DTGVSQNPRHKITKRGQNVTFRCDPISEHNRLYWYRQTLGQGPEFLTYFQNEAQLEKSRLLSDRFSAERPKGSFSTLEIQRTEQGDSAMYLCASSLGQGHQPQHFGDGTRLSIL.